The next 20 T cell receptor beta chains were all read from a single sample in a study of cytomegalovirus exposure and HLA in healthy donors. 13 Jbeta primers and 60 Vbeta primers were used for the PCR. TCRdb keeps only in-frame clones here, not all; method: immunoSEQ multiplex PCR. The profile shows approximately 200,000 clones, about 80% of them singletons. The sequencing input was PBMCs. These receptors were taken from a man aged 18 to 30 in good health and CMV-seronegative.

The chain uses TRBV10-3 and TRBJ2-1; tentatively, D is TRBD2 (5 bases). The germline CDR1 and CDR2 sequences are ENHRY and SYGVKD. The CDR3 extends over 15 amino acids. The ends were cut back, 3 bases at V and 1 base at J, with 10 bases in the middle. The CDR3 sequence: CAISDRDLSYNEQFF. The CDR3 DNA reads TGTGCCATCAGTGACCGGGATCTTTCCTACAATGAGCAGTTCTTC.

This chain joins TRBV5-4 and TRBJ1-1; D unclear. The CDR3 is 13 amino acids. Germline loops: CDR1 SGHNT, CDR2 YYREEE (reference sequence). The V and J ends lost 1 base and 3 bases respectively, with 7 bases between them. Written as DNA, the CDR3 is TGTGCCAGCAGCTTGCCCGAGTACACTGAAGCTTTCTTT. As protein: CASSLPEYTEAFF.

The chain combines TRBV28 with TRBJ1-1; D not resolved. Germline CDR1 and CDR2: MDHEN and SYDVKM. V was trimmed by 6 bases and J by 5 bases, leaving 7 bases between them. The CDR3 is 11 amino acids. The CDR3 is CASSPRTEAFF. The CDR3 nucleotides read TGTGCCAGCAGCCCACGGACTGAAGCTTTCTTT. The full variable domain, completed using reference TRBV28 and TRBJ1-1, is DVKVTQSSRYLVKRTGEKVFLECVQDMDHENMFWYRQDPGLGLRLIYFSYDVKMKEKGDIPEGYSVSREKKERFSLILESASTNQTSMYLCASSPRTEAFFGQGTRLTVV.

V gene TRBV6-6 combines with J gene TRBJ1-1; 8 nucleotides agree with TRBD1. The ends lost 4 bases at V and 7 bases at J; junction bases unmatched: 11. The CDR3 is made up of 15 amino acids. Germline V CDR1 and CDR2: MNHNY, SVGAGI (reference sequence). Here the CDR3 reads CASSLTRPGTGEAFF. Here the CDR3 DNA reads TGTGCCAGCAGTTTGACACGTCCCGGGACAGGTGAAGCTTTCTTT.

This clone occurred a few times. This rearrangement joins TRBV7-8 to TRBJ2-7; maybe TRBD1 (5 bases). The germline V and J ends were trimmed by 2 bases and 0 bases, with 11 bases remaining between them. Looked up from germline, CDR1 is SGHVS and CDR2 is FQNEAQ. The CDR3 covers 15 residues. The CDR3: CASSLIRVPSYEQYF. CDR3 DNA sequence: TGTGCCAGCAGCTTAATCAGGGTTCCCTCCTACGAGCAGTACTTC.

The chain joins TRBV5-6 to TRBJ2-7; tentative D call: TRBD1 (6 bases). CDR3 size: 17 residues. V lost 0 bases to trimming and J lost 4 bases, with 20 bases between them. Germline CDR1 SGHDT, CDR2 YYEEEE. The CDR3: CASSLGGQGPPSYEQYF. The CDR3 DNA sequence: TGTGCCAGCAGCTTGGGGGGGCAGGGTCCCCCTTCTTACGAGCAGTACTTC. The variable domain in full, completed from reference TRBV5-6 and TRBJ2-7, reads DAGVTQSPTHLIKTRGQQVTLRCSPKSGHDTVSWYQQALGQGPQFIFQYYEEEERQRGNFPDRFSGHQFPNYSSELNVNALLLGDSALYLCASSLGGQGPPSYEQYFGPGTRLTVT.

The chain joins TRBV27 to TRBJ2-1, with 11 bases fitting TRBD2. J was trimmed by 7 bases and V by 4 bases; bases with no gene match: 15. Germline CDR1 and CDR2: MNHEY and SMNVEV (reference sequence). The CDR3 is 18 residues long. The CDR3 region has the DNA TGTGCCAGCAGTTCACTGGGGTTACTAGCGGGAGTAAGAAATGAGCAGTTCTTC. Residues: CASSSLGLLAGVRNEQFF.

In DNA, the CDR3 is TGTGCCAGACAACCCGGACAGTCTTATAGCTACACCTTC. As protein: CARQPGQSYSYTF. This chain connects TRBV19 to TRBJ1-2; D is perhaps TRBD1 (6 bases). CDR1 is LNHDA and CDR2 is SQIVND in the germline V gene (reference sequence). Trimming removed 9 bases from V and 9 bases from J, with 20 bases in between. CDR3 size: 13 residues.

This chain's CDR3 is CASSLVPDKSGANVLTF. Written as DNA, the CDR3 is TGTGCCAGCAGCTTAGTCCCAGACAAGTCTGGGGCCAACGTCCTGACTTTC. This chain connects TRBV11-1 to TRBJ2-6; no firm D call. CDR1 is SGHAT and CDR2 is FQDESV in the germline V gene (reference sequence). The CDR3 runs to 17 residues. V was clipped by 1 base and J by 1 base, with 11 bases between them. Using reference TRBV11-1 and TRBJ2-6 for the parts outside the CDR3, the full variable domain is EAEVAQSPRYKITEKSQAVAFWCDPISGHATLYWYRQILGQGPELLVQFQDESVVDDSQLPKDRFSAERLKGVDSTLKIQPAELGDSAMYLCASSLVPDKSGANVLTFGAGSRLTVL.

CDR3 amino acids: CASSIARLDLTDTQYF. CDR3 coding DNA: TGTGCCAGTAGTATAGCCCGACTAGATCTCACAGATACGCAGTATTTT. The genes are TRBV19 and TRBJ2-3; a possible D gene is TRBD2 (6 bases). The CDR3 contains 16 residues. The V and J ends lost 1 base and 2 bases respectively, with 13 bases between them. The germline V gene has CDR1 LNHDA and CDR2 SQIVND (reference sequence).

The chain uses TRBV5-3 and TRBJ2-1; 8 bases line up with TRBD2. TRBV5-3 is recorded as an ORF, its role being uncertain. Trimming took 2 bases from V and 0 from J; bases not matched to a gene: 7. The CDR3 has 17 residues. The CDR3 loop is CARSFPKRESSYNEQFF. CDR3 coding DNA: TGTGCCAGAAGCTTTCCAAAGCGGGAGAGCTCCTACAATGAGCAGTTCTTC.

The chain combines TRBV10-3 with TRBJ2-7; 9 bases agree with TRBD1. V shed 5 bases and J 6 bases; nucleotides not matched to a gene: 8. From germline, CDR1 is ENHRY and CDR2 SYGVKD. There are 14 residues in the CDR3. This CDR3 is CAISHSGTGREQYF. In DNA, the CDR3 is TGTGCCATCAGTCACTCCGGGACAGGGCGCGAGCAGTACTTC.

CDR3: CASSVAQGISTDTQYF. Here the CDR3 DNA reads TGTGCCAGCAGCGTAGCCCAGGGAATAAGCACAGATACGCAGTATTTT. V gene TRBV9 combines with J gene TRBJ2-3; D may be TRBD1 (5 bases). CDR3 length: 16 amino acids. Germline CDR1 SGDLS, CDR2 YYNGEE. V lost 0 bases and J 0 bases, leaving 11 bases between the germline ends.

The chain joins TRBV13 to TRBJ2-2; D possibly corresponds to TRBD2 (5 bases). Germline values: CDR1 PRHDT, CDR2 FYEKMQ (reference sequence). The V end lost 7 bases, the J end lost 1 base, and 7 bases lay between the germline ends. CDR3 size: 13 residues. The CDR3 is CASTEGNTGELFF. DNA for the CDR3: TGTGCCAGCACCGAGGGGAACACCGGGGAGCTGTTTTTT.

The chain combines TRBV7-2 with TRBJ1-5; D is unresolved. The CDR3 totals 15 residues. CDR1 is SGHTA and CDR2 is FQGNSA in the germline V gene. The ends were cut back, 2 bases at V and 1 base at J, with 9 bases in the middle. CDR3 region: CASSLSSSSNQPQHF. Here the CDR3 DNA reads TGTGCCAGCAGCTTATCGTCGTCGAGCAATCAGCCCCAGCATTTT. The full variable domain, in which reference TRBV7-2 and TRBJ1-5 provide the parts outside the CDR3, is GAGVSQSPSNKVTEKGKDVELRCDPISGHTALYWYRQSLGQGLEFLIYFQGNSAPDKSGLPSDRFSAERTGGSVSTLTIQRTQQEDSAVYLCASSLSSSSNQPQHFGDGTRLSIL.

This clone was observed a few times. This sequence joins TRBV9 and TRBJ2-2; 7 positions match TRBD2. With 0 bases clipped from V and 0 bases from J, the junction kept 2 bases outside the gene matches. The CDR3 covers 16 residues. Germline loops: CDR1 SGDLS, CDR2 YYNGEE. The CDR3: CASSVGGGPNTGELFF. The DNA of the CDR3 is TGTGCCAGCAGCGTAGGCGGGGGACCGAACACCGGGGAGCTGTTTTTT. Combining the CDR3 with reference TRBV9 and TRBJ2-2 gives the whole variable domain DSGVTQTPKHLITATGQRVTLRCSPRSGDLSVYWYQQSLDQGLQFLIQYYNGEERAKGNILERFSAQQFPDLHSELNLSSLELGDSALYFCASSVGGGPNTGELFFGEGSRLTVL.

The rearrangement uses TRBV7-2 and TRBJ2-7, with TRBD1 matching 10 bases. Germline values: CDR1 SGHTA, CDR2 FQGNSA. The ends lost 6 bases at V and 1 base at J; junction bases unmatched: 6. This CDR3 spans 15 amino acids. The CDR3 coding sequence is TGTGCCAGCAGTTTCCGGGACAGGGGTTCCTACGAGCAGTACTTC. Encoded protein: CASSFRDRGSYEQYF.

V gene TRBV7-8 combines with J gene TRBJ1-5; D unresolved. Between the trimmed V and J ends, which lost 5 bases and 4 bases, there was a span of 6 bases. The length of the CDR3 is 12 residues. CDR1 and CDR2 from the germline V gene are SGHVS and FQNEAQ. Written as DNA, the CDR3 is TGTGCCAGCAGCCCGGTTAATCAGCCCCAGCATTTT. Protein product: CASSPVNQPQHF.

DNA for the CDR3: TGTGCCAGCAGTTTGGGACAGCCGAATCAGCCCCAGCATTTT. Translating gives CASSLGQPNQPQHF. The chain is built from TRBV28 and TRBJ1-5, with 7 positions matching TRBD1. CDR1 MDHEN and CDR2 SYDVKM come from the germline V gene. CDR3 length: 14 amino acids. The V segment lost 3 bases and the J segment 4 bases; nucleotides outside the gene matches: 3.

The chain is built from TRBV18 and TRBJ2-5; D is uncertain. Germline V gives CDR1 KGHSH, CDR2 LQKENI. The ends were cut back, 3 bases at V and 0 bases at J, with 5 bases in the middle. The CDR3 contains 13 residues. This chain's CDR3 is CASSPPYQETQYF. In nucleotides, the CDR3 is TGTGCCAGCTCACCTCCGTACCAAGAGACCCAGTACTTC.